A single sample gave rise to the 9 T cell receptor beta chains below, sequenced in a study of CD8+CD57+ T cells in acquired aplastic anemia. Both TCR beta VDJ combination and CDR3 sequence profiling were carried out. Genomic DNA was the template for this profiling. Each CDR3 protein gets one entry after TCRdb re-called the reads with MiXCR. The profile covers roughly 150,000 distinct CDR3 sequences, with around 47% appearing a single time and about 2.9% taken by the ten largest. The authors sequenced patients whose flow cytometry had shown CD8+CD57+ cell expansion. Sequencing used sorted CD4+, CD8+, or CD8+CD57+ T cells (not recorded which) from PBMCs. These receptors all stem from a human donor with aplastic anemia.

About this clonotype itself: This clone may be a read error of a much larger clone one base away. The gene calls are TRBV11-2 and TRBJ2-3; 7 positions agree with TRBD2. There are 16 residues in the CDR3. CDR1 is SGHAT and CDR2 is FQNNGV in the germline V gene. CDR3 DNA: TGTGCCAGCAGCTTAGTCCCGGGACTACACACAAATACGCAGTATTTT. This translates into CASSLVPGLHTNTQYF.

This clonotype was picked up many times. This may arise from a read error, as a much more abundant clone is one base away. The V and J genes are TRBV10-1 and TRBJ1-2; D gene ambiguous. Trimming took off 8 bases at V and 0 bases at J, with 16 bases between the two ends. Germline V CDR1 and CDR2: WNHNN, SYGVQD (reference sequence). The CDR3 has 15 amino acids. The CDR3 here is CASGRSGYSNYGYTF. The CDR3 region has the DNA TGCGCCAGCGGACGCTCGGGCTACTCTAACTATGGCTACACCTTC.

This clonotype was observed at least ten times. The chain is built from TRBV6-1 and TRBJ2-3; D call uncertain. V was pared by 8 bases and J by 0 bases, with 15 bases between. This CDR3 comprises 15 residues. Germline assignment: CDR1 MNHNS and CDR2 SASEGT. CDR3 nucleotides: TGTGCCAGCGGAACCTTATCGGGCAGCACAGATACGCAGTATTTT. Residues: CASGTLSGSTDTQYF.

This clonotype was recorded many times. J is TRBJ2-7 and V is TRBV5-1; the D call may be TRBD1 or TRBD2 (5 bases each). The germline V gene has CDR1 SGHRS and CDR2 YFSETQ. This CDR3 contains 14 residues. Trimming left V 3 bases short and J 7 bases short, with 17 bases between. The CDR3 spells CASSSSGTSGEQYV. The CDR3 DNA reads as TGCGCCAGCAGCTCTTCCGGGACGTCTGGAGAGCAGTACGTC.

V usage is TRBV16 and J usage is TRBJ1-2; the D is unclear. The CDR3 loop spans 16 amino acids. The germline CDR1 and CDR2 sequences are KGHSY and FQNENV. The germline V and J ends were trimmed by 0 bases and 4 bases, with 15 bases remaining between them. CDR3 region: CASSQSRQARGYGYTF. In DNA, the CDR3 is TGTGCCAGCAGCCAATCCCGGCAGGCACGGGGCTATGGCTACACCTTC. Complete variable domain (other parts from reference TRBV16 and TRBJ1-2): GEEVAQTPKHLVRGEGQKAKLYCAPIKGHSYVFWYQQVLKNEFKFLISFQNENVFDETGMPKERFSAKCLPNSPCSLEIQATKLEDSAVYFCASSQSRQARGYGYTFGSGTRLTVV.

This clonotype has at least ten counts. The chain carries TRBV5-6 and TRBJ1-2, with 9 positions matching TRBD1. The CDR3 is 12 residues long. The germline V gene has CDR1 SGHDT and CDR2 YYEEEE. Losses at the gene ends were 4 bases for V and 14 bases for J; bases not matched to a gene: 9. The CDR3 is CASSRTQGAGTF. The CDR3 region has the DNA TGTGCCAGCAGCCGCACACAGGGGGCAGGTACCTTC.

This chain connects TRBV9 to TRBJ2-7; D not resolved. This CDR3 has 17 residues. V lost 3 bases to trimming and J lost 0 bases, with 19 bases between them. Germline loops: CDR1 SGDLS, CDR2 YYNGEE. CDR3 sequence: CASSAPKTSPVSYEQYF. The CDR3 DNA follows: TGTGCCAGCAGCGCCCCTAAGACGAGCCCCGTCTCCTACGAGCAGTACTTC.

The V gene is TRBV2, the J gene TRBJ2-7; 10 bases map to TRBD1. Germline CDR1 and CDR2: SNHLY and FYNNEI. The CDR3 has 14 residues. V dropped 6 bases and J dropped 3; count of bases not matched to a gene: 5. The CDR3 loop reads CASREDRGNYEQYF. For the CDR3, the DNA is TGTGCCAGCAGGGAGGACAGGGGGAACTACGAGCAGTACTTC.

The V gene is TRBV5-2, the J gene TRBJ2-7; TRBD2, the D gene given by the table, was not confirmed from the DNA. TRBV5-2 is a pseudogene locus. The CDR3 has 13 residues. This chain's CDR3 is CASSRGRADEQYF. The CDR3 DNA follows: TGCGCCAGCAGCCGCGGAAGGGCCGACGAGCAGTACTTC.